The 24 T cell receptor beta chains reported below all come from one sample, sequenced in a study of T cell repertoires in cytomegalovirus infection. TCRdb redid the calling of the reads with MiXCR, one entry per CDR3 protein. The sample consists of around 630,000 distinct CDR3 sequences, 20% to 25% of them appearing once. Sequencing used CD8+ T cells from PBMCs. The source of these receptors is a human donor in good health (CMV status not recorded). Some clones in this sample may be carry-over from other donors' samples.

CDR3 protein: CASSQAGAINQPQHF. DNA for the CDR3: TGTGCCAGCAGCCAAGCTGGGGCTATTAATCAGCCCCAGCATTTT. The chain links TRBV7-2 to TRBJ1-5, with D possibly being TRBD1 (5 bases). This CDR3 is built from 15 residues. V was pared by 5 bases and J by 4 bases, with 15 bases between. Germline CDR1 SGHTA, CDR2 FQGNSA.

The chain has TRBV7-2 and TRBJ2-3, with 7 nucleotides matching TRBD1. The CDR3 has 16 amino acids. With V trimmed by 1 base and J by 4 bases, 8 bases remained unmatched. Germline assignment: CDR1 SGHTA and CDR2 FQGNSA. The CDR3 DNA is TGTGCCAGCAGCTTAGACCTTACAGGGGTTGCAGATACGCAGTATTTT. Translating gives CASSLDLTGVADTQYF.

The chain has TRBV6-2 or TRBV6-3 and TRBJ1-5; the D is unclear. Germline V CDR1 and CDR2: MNHEY, SVGEGT. V was clipped by 1 base and J by 6 bases, with 10 bases between them. This CDR3 comprises 14 residues. The CDR3 nucleotides are TGTGCCAGCAGTTACTTCGGAGGAACTCAGCCCCAGCATTTT. Protein sequence: CASSYFGGTQPQHF.

This clonotype was detected ten times or more. The chain recombines TRBV7-6 with TRBJ2-1; D unclear. The CDR3 has 11 residues. V was cut by 4 bases and J by 6 bases, with 4 bases left in between. Germline-derived CDR1 and CDR2 are SGHVS and FNYEAQ. DNA of the CDR3: TGTGCCAGCAGCTCGATCAATGAGCAGTTCTTC. It is translated as CASSSINEQFF.

Ten or more counts support this clonotype. The chain is built from TRBV7-9 and TRBJ2-4; D unresolved. Germline V gene sequence: CDR1 SEHNR, CDR2 FQNEAQ (reference sequence). V was pared by 5 bases and J by 9 bases, with 11 bases between. The CDR3 has 12 residues. The CDR3 is CASSHGSFIQYF. CDR3 nucleotide sequence: TGTGCCAGCAGCCACGGGTCTTTCATTCAGTACTTC.

This clonotype appeared many times. The V and J genes are TRBV6-1 and TRBJ2-3; 7 nucleotides align to TRBD2. The trim removed 5 bases at V and 5 bases at J, leaving 4 bases unmatched. Germline CDR1 and CDR2: MNHNS and SASEGT. This CDR3 spans 13 amino acids. In nucleotides, the CDR3 is TGTGCCAGCAGTTACGCTAGCGGAGATACGCAGTATTTT. As protein: CASSYASGDTQYF.

This clonotype was seen more than once but under ten times. This rearrangement joins TRBV20-1 to TRBJ2-1, with 11 positions matching TRBD2. Germline CDR1 reads DFQATT; CDR2 reads SNEGSKA (reference sequence). This CDR3 is built from 13 residues. The CDR3 spells CRAPITSGGPQFF. Written as DNA, the CDR3 is TGCAGGGCACCTATTACTAGCGGGGGACCGCAGTTCTTC.

Only a few counts were recorded for this clonotype. The V call is TRBV2, the J call TRBJ1-1; tentative D call: TRBD1 (5 bases). Deletions cut 6 bases from V and 13 bases from J, with 12 bases between. The V gene's germline CDR1 is SNHLY and CDR2 FYNNEI. The CDR3 loop spans 10 amino acids. This CDR3 is CASRQGLHFF. The CDR3 nucleotides read TGTGCCAGCAGGCAGGGTCTCCATTTCTTT.

This clonotype was picked up many times. A much larger clone differs by one base, so this may be a read error. The rearrangement joins TRBV7-6 to TRBJ2-7; D not resolved. V was shortened by 5 bases and J by 3 bases, with 5 bases between the two germline ends. Germline CDR1 reads SGHVS; CDR2 reads FNYEAQ. The CDR3 is 11 amino acids. The DNA of the CDR3 is TGTGCCAGCAGCGTAGGCTACGAGCAGTACTTC. Encoded protein: CASSVGYEQYF.

This sequence joins TRBV19 and TRBJ2-1; D not resolved. Trimming took off 2 bases at V and 4 bases at J, with 9 bases between the two ends. This CDR3 contains 14 residues. CDR1 and CDR2 (germline): LNHDA, SQIVND (reference sequence). CDR3 loop: CASSITSGYNEQFF. CDR3 bases: TGTGCCAGTAGTATAACATCTGGGTACAATGAGCAGTTCTTC.

This clonotype was observed a few times. The rearrangement uses TRBV6-6 and TRBJ2-1, with TRBD1 matching 10 bases. Germline V gene data show CDR1 as MNHNY and CDR2 as SVGAGI (reference sequence). The CDR3 length is 14 residues. J lost 6 bases, V lost 9 bases, and 8 bases had no gene match. DNA for the CDR3: TGTGCCAGTCTCGGGACAGGGGTTCGCAATGAGCAGTTCTTC. This encodes CASLGTGVRNEQFF.

This clonotype was seen only a few times. V usage is TRBV7-9 and J usage is TRBJ1-1, with D uncertain. V lost 3 bases and J lost 7, with 12 bases in between. CDR1 is SEHNR and CDR2 is FQNEAQ in the germline V gene (reference sequence). The CDR3 is made up of 13 amino acids. In DNA, the CDR3 is TGTGCCAGCAGCTTCGTGGCGGGAGATGAAGCTTTCTTT. Translation: CASSFVAGDEAFF.

To note about this clonotype: One base away lies a much larger clone, so this may be a sequencing read error. The genes are TRBV7-6 and TRBJ2-7; 7 bases line up with TRBD2. CDR1 SGHVS and CDR2 FNYEAQ come from the germline V gene. The CDR3 runs 15 residues. The CDR3 coding sequence is TGTGCCGGCAGCGTAGCCTCCGGGGCGGGAGACGAGCAGTACTTC. This sequence encodes CAGSVASGAGDEQYF.

This clonotype was observed many times. The chain carries TRBV12-3 or TRBV12-4 and TRBJ1-1; D is unclear. Trimming cost V 4 bases and J 4 bases, with 10 bases left between them. This CDR3 is 13 amino acids long. CDR3: CASSWGLPTEAFF. The DNA for the CDR3 is TGTGCCAGCAGTTGGGGTCTTCCCACTGAAGCTTTCTTT.

In this sample, this clonotype turned up many times. V usage is TRBV6-5 and J usage is TRBJ2-7; D is perhaps TRBD1 or TRBD2 (5 bases each). Germline V CDR1 and CDR2: MNHEY, SVGAGI. The length of the CDR3 is 12 residues. Trimming removed 7 bases from V and 5 bases from J, with 12 bases in between. The CDR3 loop reads CASIGGSHEQYF. In nucleotides, the CDR3 is TGTGCCAGCATTGGGGGTTCCCACGAGCAGTACTTC.

In DNA form, the CDR3 reads TGCAGTGCCAGACACAGCTACGAGCAGTACGTC. Translated: CSARHSYEQYV. The chain uses TRBV20-1 and TRBJ2-7; D remains ambiguous. The CDR3 has 11 residues. The germline V and J ends were trimmed by 6 bases and 3 bases, with 9 bases remaining between them. Per the germline V gene, CDR1 is DFQATT and CDR2 is SNEGSKA (reference sequence).

This clonotype turned up a few times. The V gene is TRBV12-3 or TRBV12-4, the J gene TRBJ2-1; no clear D gene. Trimming cost V 6 bases and J 2 bases, with 14 bases left between them. This CDR3 region has 15 residues. The CDR3 loop reads CASSQIRETYNEQFF. DNA of the CDR3: TGTGCCAGCAGCCAAATCCGCGAGACCTACAATGAGCAGTTCTTC.

In this sample, this clonotype turned up a few times. V usage is TRBV6-2 or TRBV6-3 and J usage is TRBJ2-7; 7 bases line up with TRBD1. V trimming: 2 bases; J trimming: 5 bases; junction bases outside the gene matches: 9. CDR3 length equals 15 residues. The germline V gene encodes CDR1 MNHEY and CDR2 SVGEGT. CDR3 nucleotide sequence: TGTGCCAGCAGTTACGGGACAGCCCTTCGGGACGAGCAGTACGTC. Translated, it gives CASSYGTALRDEQYV.

This clonotype was observed a handful of times. This sequence joins TRBV11-1 and TRBJ2-3; D may be TRBD1 (5 bases). The CDR3 is 17 residues long. V shed 2 bases and J shed 0 bases, with 15 bases lying between them. Germline assignment: CDR1 SGHAT and CDR2 FQDESV (reference sequence). The CDR3 protein is CASSLKFYPGSTDTQYF. CDR3 bases: TGTGCCAGCAGCTTAAAATTTTACCCAGGGAGCACAGATACGCAGTATTTT.

This sequence joins TRBV2 and TRBJ1-5, with 10 bases that match TRBD1. Germline V CDR1 and CDR2: SNHLY, FYNNEI. J was trimmed by 9 bases and V by 6 bases; bases with no gene match: 5. The CDR3 is 13 amino acids. The CDR3 reads CASRGTGERPQHF. As DNA, the CDR3 is TGTGCCAGCAGAGGGACAGGGGAGCGGCCCCAGCATTTT.

This clonotype occurred a few times. The chain carries TRBV20-1 and TRBJ1-5; 10 bases line up with TRBD1. The germline V gene encodes CDR1 DFQATT and CDR2 SNEGSKA (reference sequence). This CDR3 has 14 residues. The trim removed 6 bases at V and 6 bases at J, leaving 8 bases unmatched. The CDR3 nucleotides are TGCAGTGCAACCGGGACAGGGGACGGTCAGCCCCAGCATTTT. It yields the protein CSATGTGDGQPQHF.

The rearrangement links TRBV7-8 to TRBJ2-7, with 8 bases identical to TRBD2. The CDR3 loop spans 14 amino acids. Per the germline V gene, CDR1 is SGHVS and CDR2 is FQNEAQ. V shed 5 bases, J shed 4 bases, and the junction held 7 bases outside the gene matches. CDR3: CASSRGGREYEQYV. Here the CDR3 DNA reads TGTGCCAGCAGCCGGGGGGGCAGGGAGTACGAGCAGTACGTC.

In regard to this clonotype: This may arise from a read error, as a much more abundant clone is one base away. The V and J genes are TRBV7-2 and TRBJ2-7; no firm D call. This CDR3 has 14 residues. Germline V gives CDR1 SGHTA, CDR2 FQGNSA. DNA of the CDR3: TGTGCCAGCAGCTTATATGAGACGAACTACAAGCAGTACGTC. Its protein product is CASSLYETNYKQYV.

This clonotype came up a few times. The rearrangement joins TRBV12-5 to TRBJ2-1, with 13 nucleotides matching TRBD2. V dropped 0 bases and J dropped 4; count of bases not matched to a gene: 6. Germline V lookup: CDR1 LGHNT, CDR2 FRNRAP. The CDR3 length is 18 residues. The CDR3 DNA follows: TGTGCTAGTGGTTTGGTACCCGGACTAGCGGGGGATTACAATGAGCAGTTCTTC. This translates into CASGLVPGLAGDYNEQFF.